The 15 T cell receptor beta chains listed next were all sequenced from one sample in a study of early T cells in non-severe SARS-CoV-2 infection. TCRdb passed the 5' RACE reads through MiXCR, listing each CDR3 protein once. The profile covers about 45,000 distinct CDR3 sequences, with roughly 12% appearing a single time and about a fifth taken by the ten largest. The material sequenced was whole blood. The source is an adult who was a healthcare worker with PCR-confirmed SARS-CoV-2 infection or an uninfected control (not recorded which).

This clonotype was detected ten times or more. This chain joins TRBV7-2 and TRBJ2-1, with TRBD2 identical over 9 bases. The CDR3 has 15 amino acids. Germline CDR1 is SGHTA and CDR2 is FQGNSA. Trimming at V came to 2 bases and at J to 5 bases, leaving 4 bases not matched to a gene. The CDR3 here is CASSLSSGTNNEQFF. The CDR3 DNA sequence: TGTGCCAGCAGCTTATCTAGCGGGACTAACAATGAGCAGTTCTTC.

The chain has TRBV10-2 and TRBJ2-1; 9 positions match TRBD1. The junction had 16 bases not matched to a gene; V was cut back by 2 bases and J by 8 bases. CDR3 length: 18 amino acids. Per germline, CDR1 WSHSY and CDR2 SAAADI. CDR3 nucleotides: TGCGCCAGCAGTGAGCCCAGGACCTCGGGACAGGGTTCCCATGAGCAGTTCTTC. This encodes CASSEPRTSGQGSHEQFF.

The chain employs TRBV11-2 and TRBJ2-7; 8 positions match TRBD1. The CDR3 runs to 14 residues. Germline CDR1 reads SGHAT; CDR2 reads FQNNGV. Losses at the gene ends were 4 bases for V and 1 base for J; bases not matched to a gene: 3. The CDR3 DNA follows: TGTGCCAGCAGCTCCACAGGGGGTTCCTACGAGCAGTACTTC. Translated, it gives CASSSTGGSYEQYF.

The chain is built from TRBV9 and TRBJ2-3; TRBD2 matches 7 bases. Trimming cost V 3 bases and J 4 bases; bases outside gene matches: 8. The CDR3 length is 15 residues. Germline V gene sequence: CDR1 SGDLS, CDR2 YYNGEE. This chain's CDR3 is CASSATGGQADTQYF. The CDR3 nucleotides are TGTGCCAGCAGCGCCACGGGAGGTCAGGCAGATACGCAGTATTTT.

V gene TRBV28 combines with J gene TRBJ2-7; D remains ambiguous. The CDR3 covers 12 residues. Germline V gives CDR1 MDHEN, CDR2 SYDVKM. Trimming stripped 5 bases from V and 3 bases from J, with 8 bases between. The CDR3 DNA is TGTGCCAGCAGTCCAACGTACTACGAGCAGTACTTC. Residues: CASSPTYYEQYF.

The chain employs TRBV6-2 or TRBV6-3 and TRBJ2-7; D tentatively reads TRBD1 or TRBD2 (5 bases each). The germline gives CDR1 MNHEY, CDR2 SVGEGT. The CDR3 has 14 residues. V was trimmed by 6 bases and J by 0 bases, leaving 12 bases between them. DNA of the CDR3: TGTGCCAGCAGCCTAGAGGGGAGCTCCTACGAGCAGTACTTC. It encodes CASSLEGSSYEQYF.

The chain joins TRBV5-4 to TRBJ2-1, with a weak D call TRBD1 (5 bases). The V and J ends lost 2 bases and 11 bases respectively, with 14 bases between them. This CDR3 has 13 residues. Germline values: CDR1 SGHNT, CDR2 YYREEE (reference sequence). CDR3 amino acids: CASSFLVDRKQFF. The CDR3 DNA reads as TGTGCCAGCAGCTTTTTGGTTGACAGAAAGCAGTTCTTC.

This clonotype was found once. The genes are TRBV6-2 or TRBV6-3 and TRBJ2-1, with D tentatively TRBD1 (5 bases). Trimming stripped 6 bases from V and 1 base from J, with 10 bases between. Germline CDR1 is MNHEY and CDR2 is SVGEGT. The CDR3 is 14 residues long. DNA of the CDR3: TGTGCCAGCAGGAGGACACCATCCTACAATGAGCAGTTCTTC. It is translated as CASRRTPSYNEQFF.

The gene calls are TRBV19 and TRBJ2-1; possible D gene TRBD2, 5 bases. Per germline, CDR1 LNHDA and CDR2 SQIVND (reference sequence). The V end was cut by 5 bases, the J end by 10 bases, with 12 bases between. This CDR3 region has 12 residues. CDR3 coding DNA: TGTGCCAGTAGTCTAAGCGGATGGGAGCAGTTCTTC. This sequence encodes CASSLSGWEQFF.

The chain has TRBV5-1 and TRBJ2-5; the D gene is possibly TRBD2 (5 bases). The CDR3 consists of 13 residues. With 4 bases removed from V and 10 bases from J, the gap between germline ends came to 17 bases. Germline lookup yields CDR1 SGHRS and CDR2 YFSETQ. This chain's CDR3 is CASSEGSVADQYF. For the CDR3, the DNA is TGCGCCAGCAGCGAAGGGAGCGTGGCTGACCAGTACTTC.

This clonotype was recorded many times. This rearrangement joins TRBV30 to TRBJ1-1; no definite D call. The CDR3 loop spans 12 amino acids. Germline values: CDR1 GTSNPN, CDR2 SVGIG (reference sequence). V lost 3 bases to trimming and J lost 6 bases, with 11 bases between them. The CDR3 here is CAWRMTGSEAFF. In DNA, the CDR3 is TGTGCCTGGAGGATGACTGGTTCTGAAGCTTTCTTT. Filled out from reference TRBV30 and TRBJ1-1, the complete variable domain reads SQTIHQWPATLVQPVGSPLSLECTVEGTSNPNLYWYRQAAGRGLQLLFYSVGIGQISSEVPQNLSASRPQDRQFILSSKKLLLSDSGFYLCAWRMTGSEAFFGQGTRLTVV.

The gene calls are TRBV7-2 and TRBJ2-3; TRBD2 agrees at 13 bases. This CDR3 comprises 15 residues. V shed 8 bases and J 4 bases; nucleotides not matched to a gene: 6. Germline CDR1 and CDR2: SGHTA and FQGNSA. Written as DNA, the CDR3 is TGTGCCAGCCGACGGACTAGCGGGAGCCCAGATACGCAGTATTTT. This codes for CASRRTSGSPDTQYF.

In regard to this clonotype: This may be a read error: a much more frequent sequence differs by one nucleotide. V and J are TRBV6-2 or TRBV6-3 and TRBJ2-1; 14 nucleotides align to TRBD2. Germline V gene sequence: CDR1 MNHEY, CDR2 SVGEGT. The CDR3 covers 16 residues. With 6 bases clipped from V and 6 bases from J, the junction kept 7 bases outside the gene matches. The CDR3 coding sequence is TGTGCCAGCAGGGGGACTAGCGGGGGAACCCCCAATGAGCAGTTCTTC. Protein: CASRGTSGGTPNEQFF.

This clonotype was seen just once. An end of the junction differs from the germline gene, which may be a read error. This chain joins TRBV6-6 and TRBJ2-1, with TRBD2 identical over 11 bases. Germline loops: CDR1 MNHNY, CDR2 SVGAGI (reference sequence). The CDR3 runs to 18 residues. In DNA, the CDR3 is TGTGCCCGCAGTCATACTAGCGGGGGCTTGAGCTCCTACAATGAGCAGTTCTTC. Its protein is CARSHTSGGLSSYNEQFF.

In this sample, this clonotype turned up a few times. CDR3 sequence (DNA): TGTGCCAGCAGCGTCGGGAGTAACAATGAGCAGTTCTTC. It encodes CASSVGSNNEQFF. The rearrangement links TRBV7-3 to TRBJ2-1; possibly TRBD2 for D (6 bases). CDR3 length: 13 residues. The germline CDR1 and CDR2 sequences are SGHTA and FQGTGA. Between the trimmed V and J ends, which lost 5 bases and 5 bases, there was a span of 10 bases. Filled out from reference TRBV7-3 and TRBJ2-1, the complete variable domain reads GAGVSQTPSNKVTEKGKYVELRCDPISGHTALYWYRQSLGQGPEFLIYFQGTGAADDSGLPNDRFFAVRPEGSVSTLKIQRTERGDSAVYLCASSVGSNNEQFFGPGTRLTVL.